The clone carrying this T cell receptor beta chain was seen more than once but under ten times. The antigen is unknown. Unique molecular identifiers were in the cDNA, with template-switch universal primer binding. TCRdb re-called the 5' RACE reads through MiXCR, storing one row per CDR3 protein. Of about 250,000 distinct CDR3 sequences in the sample, over 11% are singletons; the top ten hold 8.5% to 10%. This sample is drawn from a study of identical twins. Findings of the study overall: Within cord blood, abundant beta clonotypes carried fewer insertions, but memory repertoires showed no such trend. Zero-insertion analyses could be partly confounded by invariant MAIT and iNKT cells.

Per the germline V gene, CDR1 is GTSNPN and CDR2 is SVGIG (reference sequence). This CDR3 region has 11 residues. The V gene lost 4 bases and the J gene lost 2 bases, with 5 bases spanning the gap. This clonotype was obtained from a woman aged 18-29 years in good health. Sequencing was performed on memory (CD45RO+) T cells sorted from blood. The V gene is TRBV30, the J gene TRBJ1-1, with no clear D. CDR3 nucleotide sequence: TGTGCCTGGAACTTTAACACTGAAGCTTTCTTT. Encoded protein: CAWNFNTEAFF.